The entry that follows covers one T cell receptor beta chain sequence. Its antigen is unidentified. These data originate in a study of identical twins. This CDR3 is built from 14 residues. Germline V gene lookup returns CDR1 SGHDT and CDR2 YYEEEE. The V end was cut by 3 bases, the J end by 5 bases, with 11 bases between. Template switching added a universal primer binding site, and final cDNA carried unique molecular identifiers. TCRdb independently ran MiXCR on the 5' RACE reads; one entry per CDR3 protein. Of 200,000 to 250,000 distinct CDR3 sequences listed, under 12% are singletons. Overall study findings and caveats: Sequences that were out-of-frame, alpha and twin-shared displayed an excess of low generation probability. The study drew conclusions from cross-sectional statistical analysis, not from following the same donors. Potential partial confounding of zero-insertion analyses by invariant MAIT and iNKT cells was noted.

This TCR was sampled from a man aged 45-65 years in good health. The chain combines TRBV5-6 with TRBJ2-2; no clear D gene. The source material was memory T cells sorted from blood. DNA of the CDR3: TGTGCCAGCAGCTCAGATGTTCGAACCGGGGAGCTGTTTTTT. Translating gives CASSSDVRTGELFF.